The T cell receptor (beta chain) under discussion was sequenced for a study of blood T cell repertoires in COVID-19. V lost 2 bases, J lost 6 bases, and 11 bases lay in between. There are 15 residues in the CDR3. The V gene's germline CDR1 is KGHSH and CDR2 LQKENI. Produced via immunoSEQ multiplex PCR; TCRdb's table is partial and in-frame only. The table lists over 150,000 clones, roughly four fifths of them singletons. The specimen sequenced was peripheral blood. This chain joins TRBV18 and TRBJ1-6, with D maybe TRBD1 (6 bases). The sequence was obtained from an elderly woman with COVID-19, enrolled during active disease. The CDR3 here is CASSPSGTINSPLHF. The CDR3 region has the DNA TGTGCCAGCTCACCATCCGGGACAATTAATTCACCCCTCCACTTT.